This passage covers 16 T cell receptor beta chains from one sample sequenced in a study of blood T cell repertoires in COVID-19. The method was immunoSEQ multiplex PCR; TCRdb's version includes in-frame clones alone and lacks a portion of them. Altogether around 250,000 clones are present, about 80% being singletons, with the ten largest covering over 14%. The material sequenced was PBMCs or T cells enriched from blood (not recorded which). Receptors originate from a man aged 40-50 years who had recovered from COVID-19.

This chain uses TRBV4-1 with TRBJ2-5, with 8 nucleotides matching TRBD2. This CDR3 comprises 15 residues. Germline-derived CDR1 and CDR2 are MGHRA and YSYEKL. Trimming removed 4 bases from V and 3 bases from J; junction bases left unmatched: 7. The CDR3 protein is CASSRIGAGEETQYF. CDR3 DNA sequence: TGCGCCAGCAGCCGAATAGGAGCGGGAGAAGAGACCCAGTACTTC.

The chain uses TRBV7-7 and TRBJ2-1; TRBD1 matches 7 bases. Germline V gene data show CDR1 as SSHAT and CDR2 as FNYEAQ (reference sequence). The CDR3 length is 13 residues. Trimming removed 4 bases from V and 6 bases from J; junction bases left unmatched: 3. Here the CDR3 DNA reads TGTGCCAGCAGCTCACAGGGGATCAATGAGCAGTTCTTC. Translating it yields CASSSQGINEQFF.

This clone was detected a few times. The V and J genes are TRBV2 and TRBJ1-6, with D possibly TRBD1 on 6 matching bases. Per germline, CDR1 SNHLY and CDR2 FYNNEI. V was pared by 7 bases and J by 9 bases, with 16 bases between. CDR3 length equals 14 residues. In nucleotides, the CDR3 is TGTGCCAGCAAGGGGGTACAGATACCTTCACCCCTCCACTTT. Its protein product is CASKGVQIPSPLHF.

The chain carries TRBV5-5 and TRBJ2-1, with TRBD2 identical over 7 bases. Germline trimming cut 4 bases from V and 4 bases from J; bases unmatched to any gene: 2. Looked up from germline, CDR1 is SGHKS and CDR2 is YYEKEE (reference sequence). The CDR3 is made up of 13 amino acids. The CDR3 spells CASSNSGYNEQFF. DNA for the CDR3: TGTGCCAGCAGCAATAGCGGGTACAATGAGCAGTTCTTC.

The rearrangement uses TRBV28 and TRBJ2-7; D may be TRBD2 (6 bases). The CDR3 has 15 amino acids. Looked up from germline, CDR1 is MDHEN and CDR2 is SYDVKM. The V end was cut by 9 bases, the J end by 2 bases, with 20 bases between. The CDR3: CASSEGGLQTYEQYF. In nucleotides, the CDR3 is TGTGCCAGTAGTGAAGGAGGGCTTCAGACCTACGAGCAGTACTTC.

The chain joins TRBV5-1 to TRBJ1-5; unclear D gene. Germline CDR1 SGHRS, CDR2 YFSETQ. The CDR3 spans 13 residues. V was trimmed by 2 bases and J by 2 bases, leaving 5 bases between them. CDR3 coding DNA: TGCGCCAGCAGCTTTCAGGGCAATCAGCCCCAGCATTTT. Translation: CASSFQGNQPQHF.

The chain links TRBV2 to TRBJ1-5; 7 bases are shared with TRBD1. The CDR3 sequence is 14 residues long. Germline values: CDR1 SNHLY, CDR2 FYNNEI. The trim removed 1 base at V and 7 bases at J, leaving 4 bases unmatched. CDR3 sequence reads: CASSEGGGGQPQHF. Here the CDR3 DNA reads TGTGCCAGCAGTGAAGGAGGGGGCGGGCAGCCCCAGCATTTT.

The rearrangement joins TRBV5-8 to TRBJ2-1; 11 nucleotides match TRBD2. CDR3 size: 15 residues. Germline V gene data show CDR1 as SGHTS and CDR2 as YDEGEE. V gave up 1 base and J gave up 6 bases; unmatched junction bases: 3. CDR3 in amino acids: CASSLLAGGFNEQFF. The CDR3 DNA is TGTGCCAGCAGCTTGTTAGCGGGGGGGTTCAATGAGCAGTTCTTC.

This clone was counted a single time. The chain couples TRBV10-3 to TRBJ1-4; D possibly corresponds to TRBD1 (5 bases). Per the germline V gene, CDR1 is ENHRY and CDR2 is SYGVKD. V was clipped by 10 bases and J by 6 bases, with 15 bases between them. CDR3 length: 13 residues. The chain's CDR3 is CATHTREDEKLFF. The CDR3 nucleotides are TGTGCCACGCATACCAGGGAGGATGAAAAACTGTTTTTT.

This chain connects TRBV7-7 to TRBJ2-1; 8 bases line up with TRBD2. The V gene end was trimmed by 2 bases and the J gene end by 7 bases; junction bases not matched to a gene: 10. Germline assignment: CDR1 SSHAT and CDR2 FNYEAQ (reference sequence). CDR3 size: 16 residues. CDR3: CASSLSAPGGQNEQFF. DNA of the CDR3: TGTGCCAGCAGCTTATCGGCCCCGGGGGGGCAAAATGAGCAGTTCTTC.

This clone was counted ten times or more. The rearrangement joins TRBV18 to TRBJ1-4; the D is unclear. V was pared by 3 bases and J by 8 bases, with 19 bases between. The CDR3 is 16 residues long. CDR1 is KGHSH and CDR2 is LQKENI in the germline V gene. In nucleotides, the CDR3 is TGTGCCAGCTCACCCCTGGGCCCGGGATCTCGGGAAAAACTGTTTTTT. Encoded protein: CASSPLGPGSREKLFF.

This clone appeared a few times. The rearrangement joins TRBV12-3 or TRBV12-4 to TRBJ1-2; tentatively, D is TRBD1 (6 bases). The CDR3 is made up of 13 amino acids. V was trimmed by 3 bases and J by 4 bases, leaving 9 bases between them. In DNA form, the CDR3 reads TGTGCCAGCAGTTTCCTCAGGGGCTATGGCTACACCTTC. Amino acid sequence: CASSFLRGYGYTF.

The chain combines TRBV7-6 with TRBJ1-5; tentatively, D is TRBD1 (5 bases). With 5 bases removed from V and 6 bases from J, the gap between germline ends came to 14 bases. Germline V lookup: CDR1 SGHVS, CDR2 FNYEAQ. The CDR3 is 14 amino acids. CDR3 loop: CASSPRGGIQPQHF. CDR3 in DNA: TGTGCCAGCAGCCCTCGGGGGGGGATTCAGCCCCAGCATTTT. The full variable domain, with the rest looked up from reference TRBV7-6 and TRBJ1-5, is GAGVSQSPRYKVTKRGQDVALRCDPISGHVSLYWYRQALGQGPEFLTYFNYEAQQDKSGLPNDRFSAERPEGSISTLTIQRTEQRDSAMYRCASSPRGGIQPQHFGDGTRLSIL.

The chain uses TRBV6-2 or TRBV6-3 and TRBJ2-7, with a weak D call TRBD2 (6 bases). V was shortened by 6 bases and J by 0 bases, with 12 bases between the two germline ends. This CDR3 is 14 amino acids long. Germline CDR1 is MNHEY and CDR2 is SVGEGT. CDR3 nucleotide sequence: TGTGCCAGCAGCCGGGACGGGAGCTCCTACGAGCAGTACTTC. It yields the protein CASSRDGSSYEQYF.

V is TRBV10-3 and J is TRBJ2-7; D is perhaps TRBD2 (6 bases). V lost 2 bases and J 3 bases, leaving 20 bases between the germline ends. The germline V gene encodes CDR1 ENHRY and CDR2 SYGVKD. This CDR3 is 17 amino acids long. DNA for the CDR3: TGTGCCATCAGTGAGGGCCTAGCGCAACCTTGGGGCTACGAGCAGTACTTC. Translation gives CAISEGLAQPWGYEQYF.

CDR3 sequence reads: CATSDRVKGYNEQFF. The CDR3 DNA reads TGTGCCACCAGTGATAGGGTAAAGGGGTACAATGAGCAGTTCTTC. The chain is built from TRBV24-1 and TRBJ2-1; a weak D match, TRBD1 (5 bases). Germline V gives CDR1 KGHDR, CDR2 SFDVKD. The V end lost 3 bases, the J end lost 4 bases, and 12 bases lay between the germline ends. This CDR3 spans 15 amino acids.